The 10 T cell receptor beta chains below were found in one sample sequenced in a study of beta chain features in type 1 diabetes. Sequenced material consisted of expressed TCRB transcripts (all of the isolated RNA was reverse transcribed). Repertoires were generated with immunoSEQ multiplex PCR, while TCRdb's copy carries only in-frame clones and drops some. The repertoire includes just over 600,000 clones, 15% to 17% of them detected once, and approximately 0.099% sits in the top ten. Sequencing was performed on naive CD4+ T cells from blood. The receptors come from a man in his late teens or twenties in good health.

CDR3 bases: TGTGCCAGCAGCCCGGGACAGGGGTGGGGTGAGCAGTACTTC. Translation gives CASSPGQGWGEQYF. The J gene is TRBJ2-7, the V gene TRBV11-2; 10 bases line up with TRBD1. Germline CDR1 and CDR2: SGHAT and FQNNGV. The junction had 8 bases not matched to a gene; V was cut back by 5 bases and J by 7 bases. The CDR3 loop spans 14 amino acids.

This sequence joins TRBV7-9 and TRBJ1-5, with 10 nucleotides matching TRBD1. The germline gives CDR1 SEHNR, CDR2 FQNEAQ (reference sequence). V was pared by 2 bases and J by 5 bases, with 6 bases of the junction left unmatched. This CDR3 has 16 residues. CDR3 amino acids: CASSLTGTGAHQPQHF. The DNA of the CDR3 is TGTGCCAGCAGCTTAACCGGGACAGGGGCCCATCAGCCCCAGCATTTT.

The V and J genes are TRBV7-9 and TRBJ1-4; D not certain. Germline V CDR1 and CDR2: SEHNR, FQNEAQ (reference sequence). V lost 3 bases and J 0 bases, leaving 11 bases between the germline ends. CDR3 length: 16 amino acids. As DNA, the CDR3 is TGTGCCAGCAGCTTGGGGAAATCGGCAACTAATGAAAAACTGTTTTTT. Its protein is CASSLGKSATNEKLFF.

This clone appeared a few times. The V and J genes are TRBV5-5 and TRBJ1-1, with 10 bases lining up with TRBD1. Germline V gene data show CDR1 as SGHKS and CDR2 as YYEKEE (reference sequence). The CDR3 contains 15 residues. The ends lost 1 base at V and 5 bases at J; junction bases unmatched: 5. In DNA, the CDR3 is TGTGCCAGCAGCTTGTACGGGACAGGGGTAACTGAAGCTTTCTTT. It codes for CASSLYGTGVTEAFF. The full variable domain, its missing parts supplied by reference TRBV5-5 and TRBJ1-1, is DAGVTQSPTHLIKTRGQQVTLRCSPISGHKSVSWYQQVLGQGPQFIFQYYEKEERGRGNFPDRFSARQFPNYSSELNVNALLLGDSALYLCASSLYGTGVTEAFFGQGTRLTVV.

This clone was counted a few times. The chain employs TRBV14 and TRBJ2-7, with TRBD2 identical over 9 bases. The CDR3 covers 14 residues. The V gene's germline CDR1 is SGHDN and CDR2 FVKESK. The V and J ends lost 5 bases and 1 base, in that order; junction bases with no gene match: 3. CDR3 amino acids: CASSELAGSYEQYF. The CDR3 nucleotides are TGTGCCAGCAGCGAGCTAGCGGGGTCCTACGAGCAGTACTTC. The full variable domain, with the rest looked up from reference TRBV14 and TRBJ2-7, is EAGVTQFPSHSVIEKGQTVTLRCDPISGHDNLYWYRRVMGKEIKFLLHFVKESKQDESGMPNNRFLAERTGGTYSTLKVQPAELEDSGVYFCASSELAGSYEQYFGPGTRLTVT.

This chain links TRBV2 with TRBJ1-5; 7 positions match TRBD1. The CDR3 loop spans 14 amino acids. Germline V gives CDR1 SNHLY, CDR2 FYNNEI. Trimming took 4 bases from V and 7 from J; bases not matched to a gene: 7. CDR3 DNA sequence: TGTGCCAGCAGTGGCGCAGGGGGATGGCAGCCCCAGCATTTT. As protein: CASSGAGGWQPQHF.

This clone appeared a few times. This chain connects TRBV7-9 to TRBJ1-1; D is unresolved. Trimming took off 2 bases at V and 3 bases at J, with 4 bases between the two ends. This CDR3 region has 12 residues. Germline assignment: CDR1 SEHNR and CDR2 FQNEAQ (reference sequence). The CDR3, as DNA: TGTGCCAGCAGCTTAATGGACACTGAAGCTTTCTTT. Translated: CASSLMDTEAFF.

The chain couples TRBV29-1 to TRBJ1-2; TRBD1 matches 8 bases. V was pared by 3 bases and J by 4 bases, with 4 bases of the junction left unmatched. Germline CDR1 is SQVTM and CDR2 is ANQGSEA. The CDR3 has 13 residues. CDR3 in DNA: TGCAGCGTTGACTCCGACAGGGGCTATGGCTACACCTTC. Translating it yields CSVDSDRGYGYTF.

The chain recombines TRBV5-1 with TRBJ2-3; D gene uncertain. Trimming removed 0 bases at V and 2 bases at J, with 7 bases between. The CDR3 runs to 14 residues. CDR1 is SGHRS and CDR2 is YFSETQ in the germline V gene. The CDR3 reads CASSLGVITDTQYF. CDR3 coding DNA: TGCGCCAGCAGCTTGGGGGTCATCACAGATACGCAGTATTTT.

As for this clone: Different DNA sequences within this sample yield the same CDR3. The chain has TRBV5-1 and TRBJ1-1; no definite D call. This CDR3 spans 12 amino acids. Germline-derived CDR1 and CDR2 are SGHRS and YFSETQ. Trimming shortened V by 1 base and J by 1 base, and 2 bases separated the two germline ends. The CDR3 nucleotides read TGCGCCAGCAGCTTGCAGAACACTGAAGCTTTCTTT. Translation: CASSLQNTEAFF.